This is a list of T cell receptor beta chains from one sample in a study of blood T cell repertoires in COVID-19. The table came from immunoSEQ multiplex PCR; TCRdb's copy has only in-frame clones and leaves some out. The sample includes approximately 170,000 clones, roughly 85% of them seen just once. Sequencing used peripheral blood. These receptor sequences come from an elderly woman with active or convalescent COVID-19. Each CDR3 is given with its conserved first and last residue. A D gene is named only where the DNA matches it firmly. The size field is filled for only some rows; it gives once, few, many or a size class.

cdr3_aa: CASRHRGSGYTF; cdr3_nt: TGTGCCAGCAGACACAGGGGGAGCGGCTACACCTTC; v_call: TRBV6-5; j_call: TRBJ1-2; d_call: TRBD1; clone_size: -
cdr3_aa: CASSFQGTGTDTQYF; cdr3_nt: TGTGCCAGCAGCTTTCAGGGGACGGGCACAGATACGCAGTATTTT; v_call: TRBV7-9; j_call: TRBJ2-3; d_call: -; clone_size: -
cdr3_aa: CASSSAAPYNEQFF; cdr3_nt: TGTGCCAGCAGCTCAGCGGCCCCCTACAATGAGCAGTTCTTC; v_call: TRBV7-3; j_call: TRBJ2-1; d_call: -; clone_size: -
cdr3_aa: CASSVGGRQEKLFF; cdr3_nt: TGTGCCAGCAGTGTCGGGGGGCGGCAAGAAAAACTGTTTTTT; v_call: TRBV28; j_call: TRBJ1-4; d_call: -; clone_size: once
cdr3_aa: CASSLAGTSSTGELFF; cdr3_nt: TGTGCCAGCAGCTTAGCCGGGACTAGTTCAACCGGGGAGCTGTTTTTT; v_call: TRBV7-9; j_call: TRBJ2-2; d_call: TRBD2; clone_size: -
cdr3_aa: CASSIPYGTEAFF; cdr3_nt: TGTGCCAGCAGTATTCCTTACGGCACTGAAGCTTTCTTT; v_call: TRBV12-3/TRBV12-4; j_call: TRBJ1-1; d_call: -; clone_size: -
cdr3_aa: CASSISGTEQFF; cdr3_nt: TGTGCCAGCAGCATCAGCGGCACTGAGCAGTTCTTC; v_call: TRBV11-3; j_call: TRBJ2-1; d_call: -; clone_size: -
cdr3_aa: CASSEFFRTAPNEQFF; cdr3_nt: TGTGCCAGCAGTGAATTTTTTCGGACAGCCCCCAATGAGCAGTTCTTC; v_call: TRBV6-1; j_call: TRBJ2-1; d_call: -; clone_size: few
cdr3_aa: CASSVNRDRGGNTIYF; cdr3_nt: TGTGCCAGCAGCGTCAACCGGGACAGGGGAGGAAACACCATATATTTT; v_call: TRBV13; j_call: TRBJ1-3; d_call: TRBD1; clone_size: -
cdr3_aa: CATRSLGGPYNEQFF; cdr3_nt: TGTGCCACTCGTTCCCTCGGAGGGCCCTACAATGAGCAGTTCTTC; v_call: TRBV6-5; j_call: TRBJ2-1; d_call: -; clone_size: -
cdr3_aa: CASSSGQGRDEQFF; cdr3_nt: TGTGCCAGCAGCTCGGGACAGGGGAGAGATGAGCAGTTCTTC; v_call: TRBV5-4; j_call: TRBJ2-1; d_call: TRBD1; clone_size: -
cdr3_aa: CASSTFDRATNEKLFF; cdr3_nt: TGTGCCAGCAGCACCTTCGACAGGGCAACTAATGAAAAACTGTTTTTT; v_call: TRBV9; j_call: TRBJ1-4; d_call: TRBD1; clone_size: -
cdr3_aa: CASSSHVGGQPQHF; cdr3_nt: TGTGCCAGCAGTTCCCACGTGGGGGGTCAGCCCCAGCATTTT; v_call: TRBV28; j_call: TRBJ1-5; d_call: -; clone_size: -
cdr3_aa: CSSFGDLYGYTF; cdr3_nt: TGCAGCTCCTTCGGGGATCTCTATGGCTACACCTTC; v_call: TRBV29-1; j_call: TRBJ1-2; d_call: -; clone_size: -
cdr3_aa: CASRQIQGFDTEAFF; cdr3_nt: TGTGCCAGCAGGCAAATCCAGGGTTTTGACACTGAAGCTTTCTTT; v_call: TRBV7-6; j_call: TRBJ1-1; d_call: -; clone_size: -
cdr3_aa: CASSQVGTGLNEQFF; cdr3_nt: TGTGCCAGCAGCCAAGTTGGGACAGGGTTGAATGAGCAGTTCTTC; v_call: TRBV4-2; j_call: TRBJ2-1; d_call: TRBD1; clone_size: -
cdr3_aa: CASSFVLAEVTQFF; cdr3_nt: TGCGCCAGCAGCTTCGTTCTAGCGGAGGTAACGCAGTTCTTC; v_call: TRBV5-1; j_call: TRBJ2-1; d_call: TRBD2; clone_size: -
cdr3_aa: CASMDRVNTGELFF; cdr3_nt: TGTGCCAGCATGGACAGGGTGAACACCGGGGAGCTGTTTTTT; v_call: TRBV9; j_call: TRBJ2-2; d_call: TRBD1; clone_size: -
cdr3_aa: CASILDRTSYEQYF; cdr3_nt: TGTGCCAGCATCCTGGACAGGACCTCCTACGAGCAGTACTTC; v_call: TRBV2; j_call: TRBJ2-7; d_call: TRBD1; clone_size: -
cdr3_aa: CASSLGTGELETQYF; cdr3_nt: TGTGCCAGCAGCTTAGGGACAGGGGAACTGGAGACCCAGTACTTC; v_call: TRBV11-3; j_call: TRBJ2-5; d_call: TRBD1; clone_size: -
cdr3_aa: CASSLGLAGGPHNEQFF; cdr3_nt: TGTGCCAGCAGTTTAGGGTTGGCGGGAGGGCCCCACAATGAGCAGTTCTTC; v_call: TRBV28; j_call: TRBJ2-1; d_call: TRBD2; clone_size: -
cdr3_aa: CASSDSGQITDTQYF; cdr3_nt: TGTGCCAGCAGTGACTCTGGGCAGATCACAGATACGCAGTATTTT; v_call: TRBV6-4; j_call: TRBJ2-3; d_call: -; clone_size: -
cdr3_aa: CAWSARGGAGAFF; cdr3_nt: TGTGCCTGGAGTGCAAGGGGGGGCGCCGGAGCTTTCTTT; v_call: TRBV30; j_call: TRBJ1-1; d_call: -; clone_size: -
cdr3_aa: CASTDRAAGYTF; cdr3_nt: TGTGCCAGCACTGACAGGGCTGCTGGCTACACCTTC; v_call: TRBV7-9; j_call: TRBJ1-2; d_call: TRBD1; clone_size: -
cdr3_aa: CSAILVSEQFF; cdr3_nt: TGCAGTGCTATACTAGTCAGTGAGCAGTTCTTC; v_call: TRBV20-1; j_call: TRBJ2-1; d_call: -; clone_size: -
cdr3_aa: CASSLDGRGGDEQFF; cdr3_nt: TGCGCCAGCAGCTTGGATGGTAGGGGGGGCGATGAGCAGTTCTTC; v_call: TRBV5-1; j_call: TRBJ2-1; d_call: -; clone_size: -
cdr3_aa: CASSHGLAGWTSSYEQYF; cdr3_nt: TGTGCCAGCAGCCACGGACTAGCGGGTTGGACTAGCTCCTACGAGCAGTACTTC; v_call: TRBV3-1/TRBV3-2; j_call: TRBJ2-7; d_call: TRBD2; clone_size: -
cdr3_aa: CASSIVRTGVYEQYF; cdr3_nt: TGTGCCAGTAGTATCGTCCGGACAGGGGTCTACGAGCAGTACTTC; v_call: TRBV19; j_call: TRBJ2-7; d_call: TRBD1; clone_size: -
cdr3_aa: CASSLGPSGGYEAFF; cdr3_nt: TGCGCCAGCAGCTTGGGGCCTTCAGGGGGCTATGAAGCTTTCTTT; v_call: TRBV5-1; j_call: TRBJ1-1; d_call: TRBD1; clone_size: -
cdr3_aa: CASSHGTGNTDTQYF; cdr3_nt: TGCGCCAGCAGCCATGGGACAGGTAACACAGATACGCAGTATTTT; v_call: TRBV5-1; j_call: TRBJ2-3; d_call: TRBD1; clone_size: -
cdr3_aa: CASSLEAGASYEQYF; cdr3_nt: TGTGCCAGCAGCTTAGAAGCGGGGGCCTCCTACGAGCAGTACTTC; v_call: TRBV7-3; j_call: TRBJ2-7; d_call: TRBD2; clone_size: -
cdr3_aa: CASSFTSGRHTQYF; cdr3_nt: TGTGCCAGCAGTTTTACTAGCGGTCGCCATACGCAGTATTTT; v_call: TRBV6-5; j_call: TRBJ2-3; d_call: TRBD2; clone_size: -
cdr3_aa: CASSSTGNQPQHF; cdr3_nt: TGTGCCAGCAGTTCCACTGGCAATCAGCCCCAGCATTTT; v_call: TRBV12-3/TRBV12-4; j_call: TRBJ1-5; d_call: -; clone_size: -